This passage covers 16 T cell receptor beta chains from one sample sequenced in a study of blood T cell repertoires in COVID-19. Method: immunoSEQ multiplex PCR; TCRdb's copy keeps in-frame clones and lacks some. The table has 75,000 to 90,000 clones, 70% to 90% seen once; the top ten hold 15% to 20%. Sequencing used peripheral blood. The source of these receptors is a man of 80 years or more with active or convalescent COVID-19.

The chain combines TRBV7-9 with TRBJ2-1; D gene uncertain. The V end was cut by 1 base, the J end by 11 bases, with 15 bases between. CDR1 is SEHNR and CDR2 is FQNEAQ in the germline V gene (reference sequence). The CDR3 runs to 14 residues. CDR3 region: CASSLDRQSRKQFF. The CDR3 region has the DNA TGTGCCAGCAGCTTAGACCGCCAGTCTAGAAAGCAGTTCTTC.

This clone was picked up one time. V usage is TRBV6-2 or TRBV6-3 and J usage is TRBJ1-2; 10 bases map to TRBD1. V was clipped by 6 bases and J by 6 bases; unmatched bases: 4. The CDR3 extends over 13 amino acids. CDR1 and CDR2 from the germline V gene are MNHEY and SVGEGT. The chain's CDR3 is CASSPDRGNGYTF. The CDR3 DNA reads TGTGCCAGCAGCCCGGACAGGGGGAATGGCTACACCTTC.

The chain combines TRBV2 with TRBJ2-3, with 7 bases identical to TRBD2. The CDR3 contains 13 residues. With V trimmed by 6 bases and J by 2 bases, 2 bases remained unmatched. The germline CDR1 and CDR2 sequences are SNHLY and FYNNEI. CDR3 bases: TGTGCCAGCAGCGGGGGGACCACAGATACGCAGTATTTT. This gives the protein CASSGGTTDTQYF.

The chain carries TRBV5-1 and TRBJ1-4, with TRBD1 matching 7 bases. Germline V gives CDR1 SGHRS, CDR2 YFSETQ. This CDR3 has 15 amino acids. The junction had 9 bases not matched to a gene; V was cut back by 2 bases and J by 8 bases. The CDR3 DNA is TGCGCCAGCAGCTTCAGACAGGGAAGGATGGAAAAACTGTTTTTT. It translates to CASSFRQGRMEKLFF.

The rearrangement joins TRBV9 to TRBJ2-2, with 10 bases identical to TRBD2. This CDR3 contains 16 residues. V was pared by 1 base and J by 5 bases, with 5 bases of the junction left unmatched. Per germline, CDR1 SGDLS and CDR2 YYNGEE. Written as DNA, the CDR3 is TGTGCCAGCAGCGTAAGCGGGAGGGCCGGGACCGGGGAGCTGTTTTTT. This translates into CASSVSGRAGTGELFF.

The J gene is TRBJ1-5, the V gene TRBV23-1; perhaps TRBD1 as D (5 bases). TRBV23-1 counts as an open reading frame of uncertain function. The CDR3 totals 17 residues. Trimming cost V 0 bases and J 6 bases, with 18 bases left between them. This chain's CDR3 is CASSQSRQGRAAQPQHF. In DNA form, the CDR3 reads TGCGCCAGCAGTCAATCCCGCCAGGGCCGGGCGGCTCAGCCCCAGCATTTT.

The chain has TRBV6-5 and TRBJ2-5; weak D call: TRBD2 (6 bases). Germline-derived CDR1 and CDR2 are MNHEY and SVGAGI. Trimming took off 5 bases at V and 1 base at J, with 14 bases between the two ends. The CDR3 is made up of 15 amino acids. The CDR3 region is CASSPRGFAQETQYF. CDR3 DNA: TGTGCCAGCAGTCCTCGGGGGTTTGCCCAAGAGACCCAGTACTTC.

This clone was observed a single time. V gene TRBV12-3 or TRBV12-4 combines with J gene TRBJ1-4, with D hard to call. This CDR3 has 12 amino acids. Trimming pared 1 base from V and 12 bases from J, leaving 9 bases between. The CDR3 DNA follows: TGTGCCAGCAGTTTAGGCACCGGGGAACTGTTTTTT. It is translated as CASSLGTGELFF.

This sequence joins TRBV9 and TRBJ2-2; D call uncertain. Germline lookup yields CDR1 SGDLS and CDR2 YYNGEE. Between the trimmed V and J ends, which lost 0 bases and 0 bases, there was a span of 6 bases. The CDR3 spans 15 residues. This chain's CDR3 is CASSVGQTNTGELFF. CDR3 nucleotides: TGTGCCAGCAGCGTAGGGCAGACGAACACCGGGGAGCTGTTTTTT.

The chain joins TRBV6-4 to TRBJ1-2, with D tentatively TRBD1 (6 bases). V dropped 9 bases and J dropped 7 bases, with 15 bases sitting between them. From germline, CDR1 is MRHNA and CDR2 SNTAGT. CDR3 length equals 12 residues. The CDR3 sequence: CARTQGCGGYTF. The CDR3 coding sequence is TGTGCCAGGACACAGGGCTGCGGTGGCTACACCTTC.

V usage is TRBV2 and J usage is TRBJ1-5; D uncertain. CDR3 length: 13 amino acids. The V end was cut by 4 bases, the J end by 1 base, with 5 bases between. Per the germline V gene, CDR1 is SNHLY and CDR2 is FYNNEI. CDR3 loop: CASSVQSNQPQHF. The CDR3 DNA sequence: TGTGCCAGCAGTGTTCAGAGCAATCAGCCCCAGCATTTT.

V gene TRBV21-1 combines with J gene TRBJ2-1; the table gives TRBD1 as D, unverified against the DNA. TRBV21-1 is a recognized pseudogene. The CDR3 runs to 12 residues. CDR3 sequence (DNA): TGTGCCAGCAGCAAAACACAGAATGAGCAGTTCTTC. Its protein is CASSKTQNEQFF.

The CDR3 region is CASSQQRAETQYF. CDR3 sequence (DNA): TGTGCCAGCAGCCAACAGCGGGCAGAGACCCAGTACTTC. J is TRBJ2-5 and V is TRBV7-3, with D maybe TRBD2 (6 bases). There are 13 residues in the CDR3. Trimming stripped 5 bases from V and 4 bases from J, with 11 bases between. CDR1 SGHTA and CDR2 FQGTGA come from the germline V gene. The complete variable domain, with remaining parts taken from reference TRBV7-3 and TRBJ2-5, reads GAGVSQTPSNKVTEKGKYVELRCDPISGHTALYWYRQSLGQGPEFLIYFQGTGAADDSGLPNDRFFAVRPEGSVSTLKIQRTERGDSAVYLCASSQQRAETQYFGPGTRLLVL.

This rearrangement joins TRBV6-5 to TRBJ2-7; the D gene is possibly TRBD2 (5 bases). The V gene lost 6 bases and the J gene lost 3 bases, with 12 bases spanning the gap. The CDR3 has 13 amino acids. Germline V lookup: CDR1 MNHEY, CDR2 SVGAGI. CDR3 DNA sequence: TGTGCCAGCAGCCCCGGGATCAACTACGAGCAGTACGTC. Translating it yields CASSPGINYEQYV.

The CDR3 loop reads CASMRPSGGGTHEQFF. In DNA, the CDR3 is TGTGCCAGTATGAGACCAAGCGGGGGCGGCACACATGAGCAGTTCTTC. The gene calls are TRBV19 and TRBJ2-1, with 8 nucleotides matching TRBD2. Germline lookup yields CDR1 LNHDA and CDR2 SQIVND (reference sequence). The V segment lost 7 bases and the J segment 8 bases; nucleotides outside the gene matches: 16. CDR3 length: 16 residues.

The chain is built from TRBV6-5 and TRBJ1-5; tentative D call: TRBD1 (6 bases). The V gene lost 8 bases and the J gene lost 3 bases, with 11 bases spanning the gap. The CDR3 has 13 residues. The germline CDR1 and CDR2 sequences are MNHEY and SVGAGI. This CDR3 reads CASRRGNNQPQHF. The CDR3 nucleotides are TGTGCCAGCCGCAGGGGTAACAATCAGCCCCAGCATTTT.